What follows describes a single T cell receptor (beta chain). The target antigen is unknown. Libraries were prepared by immunoSEQ multiplex PCR; TCRdb keeps only in-frame clonotypes and omits some of them. This table has about 100,000 clones, about 91% appearing once. This CDR3 is built from 13 residues. Trimming took 4 bases from V and 8 from J, leaving 13 bases between them. Germline V gene data show CDR1 as SGHRS and CDR2 as YFSETQ. A history of autoimmune disease or systemic immunosuppression excluded patients. This sample is part of a study of OX40 agonist ivuxolimab in advanced cancers. Study context: Among those enrolled, mean age was 60 years (range about 23 to 79) and 75% to 90% were male. Notes on the study in general: Clones of CD4+ and CD8+ blood T cells grew by week 6 at doses of 0.1 to 3.0 mg/kg. Partial responders at 0.1-3.0 mg/kg showed near-lowest clonal expansion.

The source of this sequence is an adult with an advanced solid tumor such as melanoma, head and neck, liver or kidney cancer. The chain employs TRBV5-1 and TRBJ2-1, with D possibly matching TRBD2 (6 bases). The sequencing used CD4+ or CD8+ T cells sorted from blood, collected in a trial of the OX40 agonist ivuxolimab. The CDR3 DNA is TGCGCCAGCAGCACGGGGGTAGCAGATGAGCAGTTCTTC. Amino acids: CASSTGVADEQFF.